This TCR beta chain comes out of a study of neurological immune-mediated disorders. The CDR3 covers 12 residues. Germline values: CDR1 SGHTA, CDR2 FQGNSA. Trimming removed 3 bases from V and 4 bases from J, with 6 bases in between. 5'RACE employing 10-nucleotide random UMIs yielded the cDNA. TCRdb fed the 5' RACE reads into MiXCR, producing one record per CDR3 protein. Among some 70,000 distinct CDR3 sequences listed, nearly 3.5% were seen once. Study-wide results and limits: No CDR3 amino acid sequences recurred among expanded clones across subjects, suggesting private repertoires in all groups.

This clonotype was counted a single time. The antigen remains undetermined. The chain employs TRBV7-2 and TRBJ1-2; D ambiguous. The sample consisted of PBMCs. The clonotype comes from a man aged 40-55 years with multiple sclerosis. CDR3: CASSFSTYGYTF. CDR3 nucleotides: TGTGCCAGCAGCTTTTCAACCTATGGCTACACCTTC.